This T cell receptor beta chain is drawn from a study of blood T cell repertoires in COVID-19 (dated by TCRdb to 2018 to 2020). About the study as a whole: Samples covering the acute and convalescent phases of COVID-19 were provided by collaborators in the United States, Italy and Spain. Where HLA class I and class II types were available, the types were taken from metadata supplied by the sample provider, not from assay-based typing. A freely available public database, intended as a resource for researchers studying the immune response to SARS-CoV-2, is where the repertoires were released. The dataset comprised deeply sampled blood TCRbeta repertoires from subjects exposed to, actively infected with, or recovered from COVID-19. The material from the prospective study consisted of cDNA or gDNA derived from T cells, B-cell-depleted T cells, or PBMCs. The samples were drawn from two sources: the first 160 participants of the ongoing ImmuneRACE study, and some 1,300 subjects contributed by 6 global collaborators. Nearly every sample came with metadata listing a de-identified subject ID, COVID-19 status, age in years and sex. The paper as a whole reports these results and caveats: How much clinical and demographic metadata was included differed by source and by participant, and the metadata was provided uncurated.

The CDR3, cysteine through phenylalanine, is 16 amino acids long. Here the CDR3 DNA is all that survives: 48 bases in frame from base 1. From a lookup of the germline V gene, CDR1 and CDR2 are SGHTS and YDEGEE. V loses 5 bases at its end and J loses 14 bases; junction bases beyond the gene matches: 22. TCRbeta CDR3 regions were amplified from genomic DNA using the immunoSEQ Assay, a bias-controlled multiplex PCR. On the study's bioinformatics: The number of nucleated cells in each sample was estimated by amplification of reference gene primers within the assay. To quantify the absolute abundance of each unique TCRbeta CDR3 rearrangement, sequence reads were collapsed and filtered. For each sample, productive Simpson clonality was calculated as the square root of Simpson's diversity index over productive rearrangements. TCRdb's version of the immuneACCESS table is confined to in-frame rearrangements and falls short of the full clone set. An unresolved V gene accounts for under half of the shortfall where checked; the remainder is of unknown origin. V and J calls and clone size come straight from that table; D and trimming were deduced from the DNA. This sample holds 110,000 or so clones; 75% to 90% were observed only once. Of the sample, 25% to 35% falls within the top ten clones.

For this clone: The target of this receptor is not known. It has no much larger one-base neighbor in the sample; base qualities were not kept.

Whole blood was collected in K2EDTA tubes by collaborating institutions according to the institutions' own protocols. Collaborator samples were shipped for TCRbeta analysis as frozen whole blood, isolated PBMCs, or DNA extracted from either sample type. The source material was peripheral blood. The sequence was obtained from a man aged 65 to 85 with active or convalescent COVID-19. This sequence uses TRBV5-8 and TRBJ1-1; the central 9 bases match TRBD1. The CDR3 is CASSPRQGVSAKEDFF. The nucleotides read TGTGCCAGCAGTCCCAGACAGGGGGTTTCGGCCAAGGAGGACTTCTTT.